Listed below are T cell receptor beta chains from one sample, sequenced in a study of T cell repertoires in cytomegalovirus infection. TCRdb re-called the reads with MiXCR, one entry per CDR3 protein. The table records a few hundred thousand distinct CDR3 sequences, roughly 23% of them present only once. Sequencing was done on a sample of CD8+ T cells from PBMCs. The receptor source for this set is a human donor in good health (CMV status not recorded). Some clones in this sample may be carry-over from other donors' samples. Both conserved end residues are trimmed from each CDR3. A clone size is listed for some rows: how often the clone was seen (once, few, many), or a class if it is expanded.

V gene	clone size	J gene	CDR3 protein
TRBV20-1	.	TRBJ1-3	SASTELLGGNTIY
TRBV24-1	few	TRBJ2-5	ATSDKTGQETQY
TRBV12-3/TRBV12-4	many	TRBJ1-2	ASSFTTGGAPNYGYT
TRBV7-6	.	TRBJ1-1	ASSVPQGAVGDTEAF
TRBV9	few	TRBJ2-1	ASSAGTSGGYEQF
TRBV2	few	TRBJ2-1	ASISDRGNEQF
TRBV7-6	many	TRBJ2-7	ASSSGAFYEQY
TRBV4-1	many	TRBJ2-7	ASSQATGGYSYEQY
TRBV5-6	.	TRBJ2-3	ASSDWIPLGQRTDTQY
TRBV12-3/TRBV12-4	many	TRBJ1-1	ASSLAGTNTEAF
TRBV7-8	many	TRBJ2-3	ASSLVEAGIGTDTQY
TRBV12-3/TRBV12-4	.	TRBJ2-1	ASSLSGPNYNEQF
TRBV19	few	TRBJ2-3	ASSMVGLTDTQY
TRBV20-1	.	TRBJ1-6	SADRTLSSYNSPLH
TRBV6-6	.	TRBJ2-4	ASSSYPPGGGIPAVNIQY
TRBV20-1	.	TRBJ2-1	SARDLTYEQF
TRBV4-2	.	TRBJ2-3	ASSVYGGGAGTDTQY
TRBV7-6	few	TRBJ2-7	ASSPLLAREQY
TRBV29-1	few	TRBJ1-2	SVFHDYGYT
TRBV5-6	few	TRBJ2-1	ASSSSISYDEQF
TRBV11-2	few	TRBJ1-1	ASSLAQGVVNTEAF
TRBV7-3	many	TRBJ1-1	ASSLNGPLRVEEAF
TRBV29-1	many	TRBJ1-1	SSQGMGNTEAF
TRBV6-2/TRBV6-3	.	TRBJ2-5	ASSLIRTSLETQY
TRBV12-3/TRBV12-4	many	TRBJ2-1	ASNHGLAGGPYNEQF
TRBV29-1	.	TRBJ2-1	SVEDRAGRYNEQF
TRBV2	few	TRBJ2-1	ASSVWTYNEQF
TRBV28	.	TRBJ1-2	ASSFRQGAYYGYT
TRBV29-1	few	TRBJ1-2	SVEGSADNYGYT
TRBV7-9	many	TRBJ1-2	ASSSTGTEIIYGYT
TRBV7-6	few	TRBJ2-7	ASSLAPQQGYEQY
TRBV4-2	.	TRBJ1-4	ASSQQGEYEKLF
TRBV12-3/TRBV12-4	few	TRBJ2-7	ASTFAGPSYEQY
TRBV29-1	.	TRBJ2-1	SVRTVDGYNEQF
TRBV20-1	few	TRBJ2-1	SARDPRGPRF
TRBV18	few	TRBJ2-1	ASSPASKVVDEQF
TRBV2	.	TRBJ1-1	AGARPSNTEAF
TRBV19	.	TRBJ1-5	ASSTTGQVSNQPQH
TRBV12-3/TRBV12-4	many	TRBJ1-6	ASSLGNPLH
TRBV6-1	.	TRBJ1-2	ASSEATTLSAYT
TRBV12-5	.	TRBJ1-1	ASGFGPGREAF
TRBV12-3/TRBV12-4	many	TRBJ1-2	ASTSSYGYT
TRBV20-1	few	TRBJ2-7	SAASGGLMYEQY
TRBV29-1	.	TRBJ1-2	SAPRQDGGYT
TRBV7-8	many	TRBJ2-5	ASSLAERFPIQETQY
TRBV6-2/TRBV6-3	few	TRBJ2-1	ASSYSETDNEQF
TRBV28	many	TRBJ2-2	ASSPGGDTGELF
TRBV5-1	.	TRBJ2-5	ASSDWLGTQY
TRBV20-1	many	TRBJ2-1	SARDLPGPQPNEQF
TRBV5-6	.	TRBJ1-2	ASSWGTSTYPTLPNYGYT
TRBV20-1	many	TRBJ2-1	SAPFTSYNEQF